This is a list of T cell receptor beta chains from one sample in a study of OX40 agonist ivuxolimab in advanced cancers. The method was immunoSEQ multiplex PCR; TCRdb's version includes in-frame clones alone and lacks a portion of them. The data show about 77,000 clones, 85% seen once. This specimen consisted of CD4+ or CD8+ T cells sorted from blood, obtained in a trial of the OX40 agonist ivuxolimab. These receptors originate from an adult with an advanced solid tumor such as melanoma, head and neck, liver or kidney cancer. Both conserved end residues are part of each CDR3. The order of the fields is D gene, J gene, clone size, V gene, CDR3 DNA, CDR3 protein. The D gene is left open where the match is weak. Size is stated for part of the rows, as once, few or many counts, or as a class when the clone is expanded.

TRBD1	TRBJ1-2	.	TRBV5-1	TGCGCCAGCTCGACAGGGGGCGCGGGCTATGGCTACACCTTC	CASSTGGAGYGYTF
TRBD2	TRBJ2-5	.	TRBV18	TGTGCCAGCTCGCCGGGACTAGCGGGGGCCGGGTACCAAGAGACCCAGTACTTC	CASSPGLAGAGYQETQYF
.	TRBJ2-3	.	TRBV5-6	TGTGCCAGCCGACCGGGACATAGCACAGATACGCAGTATTTT	CASRPGHSTDTQYF
.	TRBJ2-7	.	TRBV7-8	TGTGCCAGCAGCTGGGCGACCCTCTACGAGCAGTACTTC	CASSWATLYEQYF
TRBD1	TRBJ2-7	.	TRBV4-3	TGCGCCAGCAGCCAAGATCTTGGGACAGGGAAATCCGAGCAGTACTTC	CASSQDLGTGKSEQYF
TRBD2	TRBJ2-5	.	TRBV19	TGTGCCAGTAGTCTGGGAGCGGGGGGGCAAGAGACCCAGTACTTC	CASSLGAGGQETQYF
.	TRBJ2-7	.	TRBV6-5	TGTGCCAGCAGTTCAGTGCTTCTGAGCTACGAGCAGTACTTC	CASSSVLLSYEQYF
.	TRBJ2-1	.	TRBV11-2	TGTGCCAGCAGCTTAGGAGCCGCCGGGACCGGCTACAATGAGCAGTTCTTC	CASSLGAAGTGYNEQFF
.	TRBJ1-1	once	TRBV7-6	TGTGCCAGCAGCCCGGGACATCAGAACACTGAAGCTTTCTTT	CASSPGHQNTEAFF
TRBD2	TRBJ2-1	.	TRBV5-1	TGCGCCAGCAGCACCACTAGCGGGGGGCCGATCTCCTACAATGAGCAGTTCTTC	CASSTTSGGPISYNEQFF
TRBD1	TRBJ2-5	.	TRBV7-9	TGTGCCAGCAGCCGACAGGGGTACCAAGAGACCCAGTACTTC	CASSRQGYQETQYF
.	TRBJ1-4	.	TRBV29-1	TGCAGCGTTCGTGAGAATAATGAAAAACTGTTTTTT	CSVRENNEKLFF
TRBD2	TRBJ2-1	.	TRBV4-3	TGCGCCAGCAGCCAAGATCTTGTTGGGACTAGCGGGGGGAATGAGCAGTTCTTC	CASSQDLVGTSGGNEQFF
TRBD1	TRBJ1-3	.	TRBV5-8	TGTGCCAGCAGCTTGTCAGGGGGCTCCGGGAACACCATATATTTT	CASSLSGGSGNTIYF
.	TRBJ2-1	.	TRBV15	TGTGCCACCCTCTCTGGGGGGAATGAGCAGTTCTTC	CATLSGGNEQFF
TRBD1	TRBJ2-2	.	TRBV5-1	TGCGCCAGCAGCTTAGATGGGGGACAGGGTCGCACCGGGGAGCTGTTTTTT	CASSLDGGQGRTGELFF
.	TRBJ1-1	.	TRBV18	TGTGCCAGCTCCCCAGACAGTACTGAAGCTTTCTTT	CASSPDSTEAFF
TRBD2	TRBJ2-1	.	TRBV7-2	TGTGCCAGCACCTCTAGGCCGGGACTAGCGGGGTCTAATGAGCAGTTCTTC	CASTSRPGLAGSNEQFF
.	TRBJ1-4	.	TRBV19	TGTGCCAGTAGTATTCACCCGGGACATAGTAATGAAAAACTGTTTTTT	CASSIHPGHSNEKLFF
.	TRBJ2-5	.	TRBV2	TGTGCCAGCAGGAGACAAGAGACCCAGTACTTC	CASRRQETQYF
TRBD2	TRBJ2-3	.	TRBV19	TGTGCCAGTAGTATCGGGACTAGCGGGGGCCTACGAAGCACAGATACGCAGTATTTT	CASSIGTSGGLRSTDTQYF
.	TRBJ2-5	once	TRBV5-1	TGCGCCAGCAGCTCCGGGCCGGGTGAGGAGACCCAGTACTTC	CASSSGPGEETQYF
.	TRBJ1-1	.	TRBV5-6	TGTGCCAGCAGCTCCGCGGGCGTGAGAGTTGAAGCTTTCTTT	CASSSAGVRVEAFF